This is a list of T cell receptor beta chains from one sample in a study of cytomegalovirus exposure and HLA in healthy donors. The table came from immunoSEQ multiplex PCR; TCRdb's copy has only in-frame clones and leaves some out. The sample yields around 60,000 clones, 96% seen once. Sequencing used PBMCs. All receptors derive from a woman under 30 in good health and CMV-seronegative. The CDR3 runs from the conserved cysteine through the conserved F or W. D genes are given only for firm matches. Some rows mark clone size as missing; the rest say once, few, many or name a class of expanded clone.

>TRBJ1-2|once|TRBD1|TRBV4-1
CASSQDALNTGVYGYTF
>TRBJ2-2|-|TRBD2|TRBV5-8
CASSRRETREKLFF
>TRBJ2-7|-|-|TRBV18
CASSPGQGFSYEQYF
>TRBJ1-2|-|-|TRBV5-8
CASSLGGPINYGYTF
>TRBJ1-5|-|-|TRBV6-1
CASGASSYSNQPQHF
>TRBJ2-2|-|TRBD2|TRBV10-3
CAISEREGPQSGELFF
>TRBJ1-1|-|-|TRBV28
CASSLGGRGNTEAFF
>TRBJ1-1|-|TRBD1|TRBV7-3
CASRQGVNTEAFF
>TRBJ1-4|once|-|TRBV18
CASSPRTEGRYEKLFF
>TRBJ1-2|-|-|TRBV2
CASSEEADNYGYTF
>TRBJ2-3|-|-|TRBV4-2
CASSSRTRGRGTQYF
>TRBJ1-1|-|TRBD1|TRBV7-2
CASSPQGDTEAFF
>TRBJ2-7|-|-|TRBV28
CASSPRQRRSSEQYF
>TRBJ2-7|-|-|TRBV19
CASSIGSGGKRFEQYF
>TRBJ2-5|-|TRBD1|TRBV5-1
CASSSEDRGLGGETQYF
>TRBJ2-1|-|-|TRBV11-3
CASSPGSGSYNEQFF
>TRBJ2-3|-|-|TRBV20-1
CSAVSRDTQYF
>TRBJ2-7|-|-|TRBV6-5
CASSGHYEQYF
>TRBJ2-1|-|-|TRBV27
CASSFGGTTYNEQFF
>TRBJ2-1|-|TRBD2|TRBV7-8
CASSPRLAPNEQFF
>TRBJ2-5|-|-|TRBV15
CATSKIQAPETQYF
>TRBJ2-2|-|TRBD2|TRBV6-1
CASRNQAGGEGELFF
>TRBJ2-1|-|TRBD1|TRBV7-3
CASSRQGVARGDEQFF
>TRBJ2-5|-|-|TRBV18
CASSPRSGDETQYF
>TRBJ1-2|-|TRBD1|TRBV7-9
CASNDRDPTYGYTF
>TRBJ2-3|-|-|TRBV9
CASSVGVLPSGDGTQYF
>TRBJ2-5|-|TRBD1|TRBV11-2
CASSFGQQGIGETQYF
>TRBJ1-1|-|-|TRBV19
CASSRRTAGTEAFF
>TRBJ1-2|-|-|TRBV5-1
CASSGGILVGYGYTF
>TRBJ2-5|-|-|TRBV7-2
CASSLRRQPRGETQYF
>TRBJ2-2|-|TRBD1|TRBV10-1
CASSEGFQGASGELFF
>TRBJ2-1|-|-|TRBV11-2
CASSAPLALIDEQFF
>TRBJ2-1|-|TRBD1|TRBV28
CASTDRGLDEQFF
>TRBJ1-4|-|-|TRBV7-9
CASSLALGRANEKLFF
>TRBJ1-2|-|-|TRBV7-2
CASSLVRVPFYGYTF
>TRBJ2-5|few|TRBD1|TRBV5-8
CASRLAALRGETQYF
>TRBJ1-2|-|TRBD1|TRBV19
CASSPGTGGVYGYTF
>TRBJ1-1|-|-|TRBV2
CASSDGGAVGTEAFF
>TRBJ2-1|-|TRBD2|TRBV7-2
CASSRAGGVGNEQFF
>TRBJ2-5|-|TRBD2|TRBV2
CASSDRGGGETQYF